This T cell receptor (beta chain) was profiled in a study of control samples from healthy donors and cancer patients (dated by TCRdb to the early 2020s). The library was generated by the immunoSEQ multiplex PCR assay. Not all clones reach the TCRdb copy of this immuneACCESS table, which keeps in-frame sequences only. Checked studies attribute under half of the gap to unresolved V genes and leave the rest unexplained. Counted in this sample were 150,000 to 200,000 clones; under 95% of them appeared once. The ten largest make up around 1.5% of the sample. Per the germline V gene (reference sequence), SEHNR is the CDR1 and FQNEAQ is the CDR2. Relative to germline, V is 5 bases shorter and J is 4 bases shorter, with 12 bases between their ends. The CDR3 spans 14 residues, from the cysteine through the phenylalanine. The read is trimmed to its CDR3 DNA, 42 bases read in frame from base 1. On this clone itself: Its recognized antigen is unknown. Base qualities are not recorded, but no much larger clone differs from it by a single base.

Rearrangement joined TRBV7-9 to TRBJ1-3; the D gene is perhaps TRBD1, on 5 matching bases. The source of this sequence is a woman aged 18-29 years in good health. Material: blood. The CDR3 is CASSPRRTGNTIYF. The sequenced DNA: TGTGCCAGCAGCCCTAGGAGGACAGGAAACACCATATATTTT.